This paragraph reports one T cell receptor beta chain. Its antigen is not identified. This entry belongs to a study of T cells expressing NK-cell markers. The overall study: Seven of the eight sequenced donors were HCMV-seropositive; one was seronegative.

Making the TCR beta cDNA relied on 5'RACE template switching with UMIs. TCRdb reprocessed the 5' RACE reads and stores each CDR3 protein as one record, lacking DNA. This table holds about 540,000 distinct CDR3 sequences. CDR1 and CDR2 from the germline V gene are SGHVT and SQSDAQ. This CDR3 spans 18 amino acids. Study results and limitations: In a few donors, dominant clonotypes made up roughly 28.3-65% of CD3+CD56-NKG2C+ cells. No clear determination of HCMV specificity was made for expanded NKG2C+ T cell clones.

Material: blood T cells: a sorted CD56 or NKG2C T cell subset, CD4+ or CD8+ T cells, or bulk PBMC T cells (not recorded which). The gene calls are TRBV7-4 and TRBJ2-3; TCRdb designates TRBD1, a call that cannot be tested without DNA. The TCR originated in a man aged 18 to 29 in good health. The CDR3 region is CASTQPHQGGVLQDTQYF.